The clone carrying this T cell receptor (beta chain) came up a few times. What it binds is not known. The record originates from a study of post-analysis software for immune sequencing data. On the study more broadly: Clinical courses comprised relapsing-remitting, secondary progressive and progressive-relapsing multiple sclerosis. Broader study findings: The five TRBV segments detected at higher frequency in patients than in controls included TRBV5-6, TRBV5-1 and TRBV20-1. The study found significantly lower normalized Chao1 diversity in multiple sclerosis patients than in controls.

V lost 7 bases to trimming and J lost 7 bases; unmatched junction nucleotides: 11. CDR1 is LGHNA and CDR2 is YNFKEQ in the germline V gene. The CDR3 extends over 15 amino acids. Unique molecular identifiers had been added to the TCR beta cDNA libraries. TCRdb reprocessed the PCR reads via MiXCR and lists one record per CDR3 protein. There are roughly 570,000 distinct CDR3 sequences in the sample; approximately 31% occur only once, and less than 6% lies in the top ten. The V call is TRBV4-2, the J call TRBJ2-1, with TRBD1 identical over 9 bases. Sequenced: blood. This sequence was found in a girl aged 2-17 years with multiple sclerosis. CDR3 protein: CASTPGQGIWNEQFF. The DNA for the CDR3 is TGTGCCAGCACCCCTGGACAGGGGATTTGGAATGAGCAGTTCTTC.